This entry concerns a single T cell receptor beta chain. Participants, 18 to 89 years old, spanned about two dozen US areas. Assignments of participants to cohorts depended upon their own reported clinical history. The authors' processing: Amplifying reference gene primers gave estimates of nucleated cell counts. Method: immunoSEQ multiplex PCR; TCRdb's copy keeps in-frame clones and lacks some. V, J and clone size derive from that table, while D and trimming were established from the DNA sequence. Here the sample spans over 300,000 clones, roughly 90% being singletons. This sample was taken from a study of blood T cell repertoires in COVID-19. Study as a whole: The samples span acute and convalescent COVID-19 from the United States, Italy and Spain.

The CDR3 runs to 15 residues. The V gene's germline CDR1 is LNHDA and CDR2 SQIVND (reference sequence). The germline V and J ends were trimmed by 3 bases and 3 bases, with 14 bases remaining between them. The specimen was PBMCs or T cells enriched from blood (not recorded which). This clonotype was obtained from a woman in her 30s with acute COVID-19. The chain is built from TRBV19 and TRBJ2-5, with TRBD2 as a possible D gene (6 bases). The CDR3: CASSIGGRIEETQYF. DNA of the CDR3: TGTGCCAGTAGTATTGGGGGGAGAATCGAAGAGACCCAGTACTTC. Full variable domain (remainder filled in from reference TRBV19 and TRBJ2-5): DGGITQSPKYLFRKEGQNVTLSCEQNLNHDAMYWYRQDPGQGLRLIYYSQIVNDFQKGDIAEGYSVSREKKESFPLTVTSAQKNPTAFYLCASSIGGRIEETQYFGPGTRLLVL.